This is a list of T cell receptor beta chains from one sample in a study of liver allograft versus peripheral blood T cells. TCRdb reanalysed the reads using MiXCR and keeps one entry per CDR3 protein. The sample lists about 6,500 distinct CDR3 sequences; about a sixth were seen once. The receptors derive from a human patient who had a liver transplant. Some T cells here may be from the graft donor. Both conserved end residues are part of each CDR3. Each record gives: V gene, clone size, J gene, D gene, CDR3 DNA, CDR3 protein. The D gene is left open where the match is weak. A clone size is listed for some rows: how often the clone was seen (once, few, many), or a class if it is expanded.

>TRBV13|medium-sized|TRBJ1-2|.
TGTGCCAGCAACTCCGGGGGGGGCTTCTATGGCTACACCTTC
CASNSGGGFYGYTF
>TRBV7-9|.|TRBJ2-7|TRBD1
TGTGCCAGCAGCTCCGGACAGGTCTACGAGCAGTACTTC
CASSSGQVYEQYF
>TRBV12-3/TRBV12-4|few|TRBJ1-2|.
TGTGCCAGCAGTTTAAATGAAGTTGGCTATGGCTACACCTTC
CASSLNEVGYGYTF
>TRBV30|few|TRBJ1-2|TRBD1
TGTGCCTGGAGTGTAATCACAGGGGCGTCGGACGGCTACACCTTC
CAWSVITGASDGYTF
>TRBV19|medium-sized|TRBJ1-6|.
TGTGCCAGTAAGGCGGCCGGGCCCCTCCACTTT
CASKAAGPLHF
>TRBV20-1|.|TRBJ1-5|.
TGCAGTGCTCCGGACAGTTTTGGCAATCAGCCCCAGCATTTT
CSAPDSFGNQPQHF
>TRBV12-3/TRBV12-4|.|TRBJ2-5|TRBD2
TGTGCCAGCTCCTTACTAGCGGGGGGGGAGACCCAGTACTTC
CASSLLAGGETQYF
>TRBV6-2/TRBV6-3|many|TRBJ1-1|.
TGTGCCAGCAGGACCTGGGGTACTGAAGCTTTCTTT
CASRTWGTEAFF
>TRBV12-3/TRBV12-4|few|TRBJ2-7|.
TGTGCCAGCAGTTTAACTAGCACATACGACGAGCAGTACTTC
CASSLTSTYDEQYF
>TRBV13|.|TRBJ2-3|.
TGTGCCAGCAGCTGGGCTAGGAGCACAGATACGCAGTATTTT
CASSWARSTDTQYF
>TRBV25-1|.|TRBJ2-1|.
TGTGCCAGCAGTGAGGGGTGGCCTTATTCCTACAATGAGCAGTTCTTC
CASSEGWPYSYNEQFF
>TRBV9|few|TRBJ1-5|.
TGTGCCAGCAGCGCCCTCGGTCACGGCAATCAGCCCCAGCATTTT
CASSALGHGNQPQHF
>TRBV7-2|many|TRBJ1-2|.
TGTGCCAGCAGCCACTTGGCGGGAATCTATGGCTACACCTTC
CASSHLAGIYGYTF
>TRBV15|.|TRBJ1-3|TRBD1
TGTGCCACCAGCAGAGATCCGATAGGGGGCCTCACTGGAAACACCATATATTTT
CATSRDPIGGLTGNTIYF
>TRBV6-5|.|TRBJ1-2|.
TGTGCCAGCAGGGGGGGCCACTATGGCTACACCTTC
CASRGGHYGYTF
>TRBV7-9|many|TRBJ1-1|.
TGTGCCAGCCTCCCAGAGTTAAGGGGAACTGAAGCTTTCTTT
CASLPELRGTEAFF
>TRBV11-2|.|TRBJ1-5|.
TGTGCCAGCAGCCGCGACAGCCATAGCAATCAGCCCCAGCATTTT
CASSRDSHSNQPQHF
>TRBV5-6|many|TRBJ1-3|.
TGTGCCAGCAGCTTGGCCGCAGGCGGTTTCTCTGGAAACACCATATATTTT
CASSLAAGGFSGNTIYF
>TRBV12-3/TRBV12-4|.|TRBJ2-3|.
TGTGCCAGCAGTTCTTGGGCAGATACGCAGTATTTT
CASSSWADTQYF
>TRBV19|.|TRBJ1-5|TRBD1
TGTGCCAGTAGTAAGGGGGCTCTGAGCAATCAGCCCCAGCATTTT
CASSKGALSNQPQHF
>TRBV12-3/TRBV12-4|many|TRBJ2-7|.
TGTGCCAGCAGTTTTGGGGGGGCTTACGAGCAGTACTTC
CASSFGGAYEQYF
>TRBV6-5|.|TRBJ2-3|.
TGTGCCAGCAGATCTGTAGGCGCGCAGTATTTT
CASRSVGAQYF
>TRBV5-6|.|TRBJ2-7|TRBD2
TGTGCCAGCAGCTGGGGGGGCTACGAGCAGTACTTC
CASSWGGYEQYF
>TRBV6-5|many|TRBJ1-2|TRBD1
TGTGCCAGCAGAAAGACAGGGGGCTACTATGGCTACACCTTC
CASRKTGGYYGYTF
>TRBV19|few|TRBJ2-7|.
TGTGCCAGTAGTATAGGAGCGGGCGTCGAGCAGTACTTC
CASSIGAGVEQYF